The clone carrying this T cell receptor beta chain has a handful of counts. Its cognate antigen is unknown. The CDR3 spans 17 residues. J was trimmed by 0 bases and V by 5 bases; bases with no gene match: 9. The germline CDR1 and CDR2 sequences are MNHEY and SMNVEV (reference sequence). Assay used: immunoSEQ multiplex PCR; TCRdb lists only in-frame clones, some missing. The sample carries some 77,000 clones, 90% to 95% recorded once. The data stem from a study of OX40 agonist ivuxolimab in advanced cancers. On the study more broadly: Two patients with cutaneous melanoma and one with hepatocellular carcinoma, three in total, showed partial responses. Study outcomes and limitations: Near-lowest levels of clonal expansion characterized partial responders at 0.1-3.0 mg/kg.

The source of this sequence is an adult with an advanced solid tumor such as melanoma, head and neck, liver or kidney cancer. Sequencing used CD4+ or CD8+ T cells sorted from blood, obtained in a trial of the OX40 agonist ivuxolimab. The rearrangement joins TRBV27 to TRBJ1-4; 7 nucleotides line up with TRBD1. In DNA, the CDR3 is TGTGCCAGCAGTCTCCGACAGGGCCCCACAACTAATGAAAAACTGTTTTTT. This gives the protein CASSLRQGPTTNEKLFF.